This T cell receptor (beta chain) was retrieved from a study of OX40 agonist ivuxolimab in advanced cancers. Study-level background: Given to patients was ivuxolimab, an agonistic anti-OX40 (CD134) antibody. Every 2 weeks, patients received ivuxolimab intravenously, dosed at 0.01 to 10 mg/kg.

Worth noting for this clone: The antigen is not known.

Produced via immunoSEQ multiplex PCR; TCRdb's table is partial and in-frame only. The repertoire includes 60,000 to 90,000 clones, around 80% of them detected once, and about 5% sits in the top ten. Whole-study results and caveats: In CD8+ T cells, expanded clones were on average more numerous than in CD4+.

Trimming removed 0 bases from V and 7 bases from J, with 13 bases in between. This CDR3 comprises 15 residues. The germline CDR1 and CDR2 sequences are SEHNR and FQNEAQ (reference sequence). Blood sampling took place at baseline, cycle 4 day 1, and cycle 7 day 1. The clonotype originates from an adult with an advanced solid tumor such as melanoma, head and neck, liver or kidney cancer. The V and J genes are TRBV7-9 and TRBJ2-1; D tentatively reads TRBD1 or TRBD2 (6 bases each). This sample comprised CD4+ or CD8+ T cells sorted from blood, obtained in a trial of the OX40 agonist ivuxolimab. CDR3 sequence (DNA): TGTGCCAGCAGCTTAGCGCTAGGGGGGCCAAATGAGCAGTTCTTC. Encoded protein: CASSLALGGPNEQFF.